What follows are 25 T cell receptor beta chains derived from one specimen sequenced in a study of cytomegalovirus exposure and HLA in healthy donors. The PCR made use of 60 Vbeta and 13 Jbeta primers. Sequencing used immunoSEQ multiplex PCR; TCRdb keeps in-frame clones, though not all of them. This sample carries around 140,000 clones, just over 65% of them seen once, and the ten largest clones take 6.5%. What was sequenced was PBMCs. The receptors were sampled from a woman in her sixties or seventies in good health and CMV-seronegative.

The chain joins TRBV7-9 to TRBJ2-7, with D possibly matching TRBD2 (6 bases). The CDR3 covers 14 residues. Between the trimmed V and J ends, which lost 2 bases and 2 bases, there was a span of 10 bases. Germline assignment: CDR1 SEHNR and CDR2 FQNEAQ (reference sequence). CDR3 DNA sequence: TGTGCCAGCAGCTTATCGGCGGGGACCTACGAGCAGTACTTC. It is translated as CASSLSAGTYEQYF.

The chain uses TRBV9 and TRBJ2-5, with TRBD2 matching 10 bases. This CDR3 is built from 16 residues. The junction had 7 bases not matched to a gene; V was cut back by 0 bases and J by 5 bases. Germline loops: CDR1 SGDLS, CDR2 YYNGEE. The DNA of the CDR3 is TGTGCCAGCAGCGTAGGTGTAGCGGGGGGCCGGGAGACCCAGTACTTC. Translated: CASSVGVAGGRETQYF.

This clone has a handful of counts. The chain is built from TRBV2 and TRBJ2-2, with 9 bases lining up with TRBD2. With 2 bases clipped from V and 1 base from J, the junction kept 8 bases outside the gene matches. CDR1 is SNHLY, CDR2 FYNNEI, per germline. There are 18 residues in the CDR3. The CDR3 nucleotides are TGTGCCAGCAGTGAAAGTAGCCTAGCGGGGCTGAACACCGGGGAGCTGTTTTTT. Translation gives CASSESSLAGLNTGELFF.

The CDR3 DNA follows: TGTGCCAGTAGTATAGGGGCAGGCTACGAGCAGTACTTC. Protein sequence: CASSIGAGYEQYF. This chain uses TRBV19 with TRBJ2-7, with D uncertain. The V and J ends lost 1 base and 3 bases respectively, with 7 bases between them. The CDR3 totals 13 residues. From germline, CDR1 is LNHDA and CDR2 SQIVND (reference sequence).

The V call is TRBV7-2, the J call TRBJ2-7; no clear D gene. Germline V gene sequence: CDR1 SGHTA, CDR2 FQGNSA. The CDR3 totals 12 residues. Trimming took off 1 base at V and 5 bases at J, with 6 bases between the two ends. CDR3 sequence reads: CASSLGLHEQYF. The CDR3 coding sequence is TGTGCCAGCAGCTTAGGTCTCCACGAGCAGTACTTC. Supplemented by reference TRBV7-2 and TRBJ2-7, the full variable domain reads GAGVSQSPSNKVTEKGKDVELRCDPISGHTALYWYRQSLGQGLEFLIYFQGNSAPDKSGLPSDRFSAERTGGSVSTLTIQRTQQEDSAVYLCASSLGLHEQYFGPGTRLTVT.

The CDR3 DNA sequence: TGTGCCAGCTTCCGGGACACTGGCACTGAAGCTTTCTTT. Its protein product is CASFRDTGTEAFF. The rearrangement joins TRBV2 to TRBJ1-1; weak D call: TRBD1 (6 bases). V lost 8 bases and J lost 4, with 14 bases in between. CDR3 length equals 13 residues. Germline V gene data show CDR1 as SNHLY and CDR2 as FYNNEI.

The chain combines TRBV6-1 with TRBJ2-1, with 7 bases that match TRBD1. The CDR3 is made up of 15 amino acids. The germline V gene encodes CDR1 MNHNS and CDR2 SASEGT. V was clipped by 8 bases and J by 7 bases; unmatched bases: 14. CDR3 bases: TGTGCCAGCGCAGGACCGGGGACAGTGAGGAATGAGCAGTTCTTC. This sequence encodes CASAGPGTVRNEQFF.

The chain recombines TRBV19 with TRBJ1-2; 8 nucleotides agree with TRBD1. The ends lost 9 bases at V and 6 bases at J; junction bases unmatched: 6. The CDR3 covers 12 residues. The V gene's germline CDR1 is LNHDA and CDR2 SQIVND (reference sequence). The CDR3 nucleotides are TGTGCCAGCAGGACAGGGCAGCATGGCTACACCTTC. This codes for CASRTGQHGYTF.

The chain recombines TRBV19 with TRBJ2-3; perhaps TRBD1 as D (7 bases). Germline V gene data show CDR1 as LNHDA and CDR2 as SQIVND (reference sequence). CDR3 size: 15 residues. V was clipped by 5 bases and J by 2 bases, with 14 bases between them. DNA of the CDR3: TGTGCCAGTAGTTTGCGGGACAGTCCCACAGATACGCAGTATTTT. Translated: CASSLRDSPTDTQYF.

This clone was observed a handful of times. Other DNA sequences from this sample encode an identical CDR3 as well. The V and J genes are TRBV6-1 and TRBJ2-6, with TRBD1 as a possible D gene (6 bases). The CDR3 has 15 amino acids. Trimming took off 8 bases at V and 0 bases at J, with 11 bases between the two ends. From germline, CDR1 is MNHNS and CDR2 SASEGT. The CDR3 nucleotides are TGTGCCAGCTCGCGCAGGGGCTCTGGGGCCAACGTCCTGACTTTC. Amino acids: CASSRRGSGANVLTF.

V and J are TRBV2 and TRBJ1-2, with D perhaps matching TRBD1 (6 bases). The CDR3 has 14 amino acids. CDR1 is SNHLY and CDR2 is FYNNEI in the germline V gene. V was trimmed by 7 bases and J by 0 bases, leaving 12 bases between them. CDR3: CASTGGLSNYGYTF. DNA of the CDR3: TGTGCCAGCACCGGGGGGCTATCTAACTATGGCTACACCTTC.

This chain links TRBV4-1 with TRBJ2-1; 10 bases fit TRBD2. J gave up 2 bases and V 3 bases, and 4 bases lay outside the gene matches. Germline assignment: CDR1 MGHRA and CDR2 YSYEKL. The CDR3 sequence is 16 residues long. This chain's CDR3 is CASSQASGGPYNEQFF. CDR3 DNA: TGCGCCAGCAGCCAGGCTAGCGGGGGACCCTACAATGAGCAGTTCTTC.

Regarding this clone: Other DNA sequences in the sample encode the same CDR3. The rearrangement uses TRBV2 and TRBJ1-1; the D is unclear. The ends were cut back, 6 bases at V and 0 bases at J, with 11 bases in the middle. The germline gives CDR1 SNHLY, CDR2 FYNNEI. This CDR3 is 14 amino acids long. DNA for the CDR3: TGTGCCAGCAGATGGGGAGGAGTGAACACTGAAGCTTTCTTT. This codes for CASRWGGVNTEAFF.

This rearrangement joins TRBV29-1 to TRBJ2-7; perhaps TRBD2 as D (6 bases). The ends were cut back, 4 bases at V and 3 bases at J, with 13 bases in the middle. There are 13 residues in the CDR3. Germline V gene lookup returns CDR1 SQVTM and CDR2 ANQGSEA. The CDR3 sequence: CSVGGTQRYEQYF. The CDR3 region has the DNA TGCAGCGTTGGGGGGACTCAACGCTACGAGCAGTACTTC.

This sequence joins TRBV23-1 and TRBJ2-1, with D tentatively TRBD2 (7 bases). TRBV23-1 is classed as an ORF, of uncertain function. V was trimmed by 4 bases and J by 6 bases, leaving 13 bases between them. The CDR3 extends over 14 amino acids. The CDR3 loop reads CASSPRGASNEQFF. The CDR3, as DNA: TGCGCCAGCAGTCCCCGGGGGGCTTCCAATGAGCAGTTCTTC.

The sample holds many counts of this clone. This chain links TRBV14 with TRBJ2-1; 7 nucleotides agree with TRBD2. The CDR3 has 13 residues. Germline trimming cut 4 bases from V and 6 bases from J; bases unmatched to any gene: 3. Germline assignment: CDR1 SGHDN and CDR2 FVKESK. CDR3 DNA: TGTGCCAGCAGCCGGGACTATCTCAATGAGCAGTTCTTC. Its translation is CASSRDYLNEQFF.

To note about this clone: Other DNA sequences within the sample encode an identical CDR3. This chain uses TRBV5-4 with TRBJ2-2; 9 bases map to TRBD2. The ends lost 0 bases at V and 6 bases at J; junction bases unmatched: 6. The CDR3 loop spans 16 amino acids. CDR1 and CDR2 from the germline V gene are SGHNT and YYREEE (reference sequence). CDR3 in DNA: TGTGCCAGCAGCTTGGGCGCGGGGGGGCCTGCCGGGGAGCTGTTTTTT. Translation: CASSLGAGGPAGELFF.

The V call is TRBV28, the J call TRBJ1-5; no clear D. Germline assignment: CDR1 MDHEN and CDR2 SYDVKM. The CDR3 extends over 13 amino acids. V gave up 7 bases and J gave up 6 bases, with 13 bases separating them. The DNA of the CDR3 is TGTGCCAGCATAAACTTTCTCGGTCAGCCCCAGCATTTT. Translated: CASINFLGQPQHF.

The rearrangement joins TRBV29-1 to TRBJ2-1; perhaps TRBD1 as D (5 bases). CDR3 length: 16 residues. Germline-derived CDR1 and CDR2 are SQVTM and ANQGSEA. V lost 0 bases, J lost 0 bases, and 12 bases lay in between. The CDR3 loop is CSVEEERTSSYNEQFF. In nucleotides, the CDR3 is TGCAGCGTTGAAGAGGAACGGACAAGCTCCTACAATGAGCAGTTCTTC.

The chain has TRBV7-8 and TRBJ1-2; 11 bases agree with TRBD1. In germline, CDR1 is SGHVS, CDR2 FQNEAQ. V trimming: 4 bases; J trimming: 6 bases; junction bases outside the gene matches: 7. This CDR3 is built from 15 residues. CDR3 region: CASSSTRTGGDGYTF. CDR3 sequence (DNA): TGTGCCAGCAGCTCCACCCGGACAGGGGGCGATGGCTACACCTTC. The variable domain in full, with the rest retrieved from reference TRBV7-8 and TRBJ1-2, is GAGVSQSPRYKVAKRGQDVALRCDPISGHVSLFWYQQALGQGPEFLTYFQNEAQLDKSGLPSDRFFAERPEGSVSTLKIQRTQQEDSAVYLCASSSTRTGGDGYTFGSGTRLTVV.

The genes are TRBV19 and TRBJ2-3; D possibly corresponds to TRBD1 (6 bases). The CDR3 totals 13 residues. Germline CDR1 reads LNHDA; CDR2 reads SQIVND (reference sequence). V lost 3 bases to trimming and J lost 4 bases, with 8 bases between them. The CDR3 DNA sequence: TGTGCCAGTAGTATTCAGGGGTCAGATACGCAGTATTTT. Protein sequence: CASSIQGSDTQYF.

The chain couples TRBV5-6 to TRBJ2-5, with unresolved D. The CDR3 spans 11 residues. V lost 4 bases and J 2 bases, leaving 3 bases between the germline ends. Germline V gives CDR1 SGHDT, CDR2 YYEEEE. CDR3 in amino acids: CASSLQETQYF. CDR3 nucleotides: TGTGCCAGCAGCCTACAAGAGACCCAGTACTTC.

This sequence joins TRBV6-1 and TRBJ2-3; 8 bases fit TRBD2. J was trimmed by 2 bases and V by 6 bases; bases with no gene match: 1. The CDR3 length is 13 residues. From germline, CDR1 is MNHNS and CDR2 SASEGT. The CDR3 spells CASRTSVTDTQYF. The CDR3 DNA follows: TGTGCCAGCAGGACTAGCGTCACAGATACGCAGTATTTT.

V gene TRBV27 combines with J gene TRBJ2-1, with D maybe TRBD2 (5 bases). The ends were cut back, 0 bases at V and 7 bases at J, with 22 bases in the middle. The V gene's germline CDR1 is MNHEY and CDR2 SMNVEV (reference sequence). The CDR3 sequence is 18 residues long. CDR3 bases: TGTGCCAGCAGTTTATCGGGAGTGACTATCCTCAACGGTAATGAGCAGTTCTTC. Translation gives CASSLSGVTILNGNEQFF.

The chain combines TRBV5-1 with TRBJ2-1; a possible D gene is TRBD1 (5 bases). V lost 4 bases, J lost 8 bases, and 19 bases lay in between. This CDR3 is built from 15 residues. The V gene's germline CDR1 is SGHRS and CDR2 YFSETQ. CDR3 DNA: TGCGCCAGCAGCCCCGAATTGGCAGGGATTGATGAGCAGTTCTTC. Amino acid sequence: CASSPELAGIDEQFF.